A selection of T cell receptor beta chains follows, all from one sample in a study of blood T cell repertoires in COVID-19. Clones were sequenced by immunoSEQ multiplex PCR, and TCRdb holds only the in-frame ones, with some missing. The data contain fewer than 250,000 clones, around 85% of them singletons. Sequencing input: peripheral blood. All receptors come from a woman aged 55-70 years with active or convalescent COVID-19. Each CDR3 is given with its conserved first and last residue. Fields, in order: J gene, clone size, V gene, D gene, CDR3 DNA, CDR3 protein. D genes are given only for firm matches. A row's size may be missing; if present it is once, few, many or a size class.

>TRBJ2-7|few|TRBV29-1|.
TGCAGCGTTAAGGCTAGCTACGAGCAGTACTTC
CSVKASYEQYF
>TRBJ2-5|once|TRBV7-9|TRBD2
TGTGCCAGCAGCTTAGGGGCTAGCGGGTGGCAAGAGACCCAGTACTTC
CASSLGASGWQETQYF
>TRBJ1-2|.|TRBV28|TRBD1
TGTGCCAGCCGTGACAGGGGGCAGATTTACTATGGCTACACCTTC
CASRDRGQIYYGYTF
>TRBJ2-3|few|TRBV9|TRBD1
TGTGCCAGCAGCCCCGGACAGGGAAGGACAGATACGCAGTATTTT
CASSPGQGRTDTQYF
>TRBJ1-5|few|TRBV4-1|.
TGCGCCAGCAGCCAAGTTCGGGAGAATCAGCCCCAGCATTTT
CASSQVRENQPQHF
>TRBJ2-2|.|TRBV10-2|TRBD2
TGCGCCAGCCACACTAGCGGGGGTAACACCGGGGAGCTGTTTTTT
CASHTSGGNTGELFF
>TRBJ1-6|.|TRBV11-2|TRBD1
TGTGCCAGCAGCTTAGATTTGAACAGGGGATACAATTCACCCCTCCACTTT
CASSLDLNRGYNSPLHF
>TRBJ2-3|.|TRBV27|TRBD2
TGTGCCAGCAGTCCCAGGGTAGCGGGGGGCACATATACGCAGTATTTT
CASSPRVAGGTYTQYF
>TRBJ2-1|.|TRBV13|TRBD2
TGTGCCAGCAGCTTAGTAGCGGGGGAACCCTACAATGAGCAGTTCTTC
CASSLVAGEPYNEQFF
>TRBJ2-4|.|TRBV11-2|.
TGTGCCAGCAGCTTAGGGGGGGAAATGGGCATTCAGTACTTC
CASSLGGEMGIQYF
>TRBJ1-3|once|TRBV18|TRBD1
TGTGCCAGCTCACCCCGACAGGGGGCCATCTCTGGAAACACCATATATTTT
CASSPRQGAISGNTIYF
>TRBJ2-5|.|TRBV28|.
TGTGCCAGCAGTTTAAACGGAGAGACCCAGTACTTC
CASSLNGETQYF
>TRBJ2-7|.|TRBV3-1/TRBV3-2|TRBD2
TGTGCCAGCAGCCAAGATCTCGTAGCGGGCCTCTCCTACGAGCAGTACTTC
CASSQDLVAGLSYEQYF
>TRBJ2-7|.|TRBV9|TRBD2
TGTGCCAGCAGCGTAGGGGAGCGGGAGTGGGACGAGCAGTACTTC
CASSVGEREWDEQYF
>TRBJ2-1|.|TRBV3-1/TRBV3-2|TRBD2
TGTGCCAGCAGCCGTACTAGCGGGGGGATTAATGAGCAGTTCTTC
CASSRTSGGINEQFF
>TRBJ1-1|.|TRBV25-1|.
TGTGCCAGCAGTGAGGGCTTGTATGCTTTCTTT
CASSEGLYAFF
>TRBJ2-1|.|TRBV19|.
TGTGCCAGTAACCCGAGGCGGGGCCACAATGAGCAGTTCTTC
CASNPRRGHNEQFF
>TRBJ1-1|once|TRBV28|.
TGTGCCAGCAGTCTCAGGGCCATGAACACTGAAGCTTTCTTT
CASSLRAMNTEAFF
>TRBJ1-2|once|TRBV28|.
TGTGCCAGCAGTTTTATTAGCCGGGCGGGCTATGGCTACACCTTC
CASSFISRAGYGYTF
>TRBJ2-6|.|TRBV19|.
TGTGCCAGTAGTTCCCCTCCGCAGGGCATAGGTGGGGCCAACGTCCTGACTTTC
CASSSPPQGIGGANVLTF
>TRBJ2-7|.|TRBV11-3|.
TGTGCCAGCAGCCACAAAATCGAGCAGTACTTC
CASSHKIEQYF
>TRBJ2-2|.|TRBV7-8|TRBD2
TGTGCCAGCAGCTTAAATAGCGGGAGAATGGACGGGGAGCTGTTTTTT
CASSLNSGRMDGELFF
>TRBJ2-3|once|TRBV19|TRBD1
TGTGCCAGTAGTGCCACGGACAGGGCATCCGATACGCAGTATTTT
CASSATDRASDTQYF
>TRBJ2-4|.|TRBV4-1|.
TGCGCCAGCAGCCAAGCAGCCGGGGGCAAAAACATTCAGTACTTC
CASSQAAGGKNIQYF
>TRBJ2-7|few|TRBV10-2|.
TGCGCCAGCAGTGAAATCTCAGGAGCGGTCGAGCAGTACTTC
CASSEISGAVEQYF
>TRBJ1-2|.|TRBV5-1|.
TGCGCCAGCAGCCTCAGTCTAGACGGACTCGGCTACACCTTC
CASSLSLDGLGYTF
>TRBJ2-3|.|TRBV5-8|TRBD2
TGTGCCAGCAGCTTTACTGGGACTAGCGGGGGGGGGAGCACAGATACGCAGTATTTT
CASSFTGTSGGGSTDTQYF
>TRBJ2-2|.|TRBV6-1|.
TGTGCCAGCAGTGATTTGAGAAACACCGGGGAGCTGTTTTTT
CASSDLRNTGELFF
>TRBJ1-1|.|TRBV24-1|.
TGTGCCACCAGTGAAGGGGTACTGTGGAACACTGAAGCTTTCTTT
CATSEGVLWNTEAFF
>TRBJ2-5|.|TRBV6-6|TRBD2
TGTGCCAGCAGGCGCAGGGAGGGGGAGACCCAGTACTTC
CASRRREGETQYF
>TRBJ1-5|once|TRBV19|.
TGTGCCAGTAGTAAAGATGGCGGGGAAAGCAATCAGCCCCAGCATTTT
CASSKDGGESNQPQHF
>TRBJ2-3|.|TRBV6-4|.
TGTGCCAGCAGTGACTCCCCCCACGGGGGCACAGATACGCAGTATTTT
CASSDSPHGGTDTQYF
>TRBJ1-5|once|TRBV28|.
TGTGCCAGCATCCTGGGTCAGGTTAGCAATCAGCCCCAGCATTTT
CASILGQVSNQPQHF
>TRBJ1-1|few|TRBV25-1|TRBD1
TGTGCCAGCAGAGGGGCCACAGGGGGCGCGGGAACTGAAGCTTTCTTT
CASRGATGGAGTEAFF
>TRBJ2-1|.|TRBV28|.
TGTGCCAGCAGGCCTACGAATAAATTTGAGCAGTTCTTC
CASRPTNKFEQFF
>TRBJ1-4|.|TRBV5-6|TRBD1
TGTGCCAGCAGCTTCAAGGGGGCTACTAATGAAAAACTGTTTTTT
CASSFKGATNEKLFF
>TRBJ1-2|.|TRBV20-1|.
TGCAGTGCTCCAGGTGACTACACCTTC
CSAPGDYTF
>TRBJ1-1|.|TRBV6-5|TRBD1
TGTGCCAGCAGTTACGGACAGGGGCTGAACACTGAAGCTTTCTTT
CASSYGQGLNTEAFF
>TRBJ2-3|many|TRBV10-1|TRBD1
TGCGCCAGCACCCGGGACAGGGCGGCAGATACGCAGTATTTT
CASTRDRAADTQYF
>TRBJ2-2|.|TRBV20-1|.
TGCAGTGCTGGGACTGCCGGGGAGCTGTTTTTT
CSAGTAGELFF
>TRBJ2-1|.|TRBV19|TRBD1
TGTGCCAGTAGGCAATGGGGCCGGGACAGGACAAATGAGCAGTTCTTC
CASRQWGRDRTNEQFF
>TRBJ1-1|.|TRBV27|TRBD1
TGTGCCAGCAGGCTCAACAGGGGGCTGAACACTGAAGCTTTCTTT
CASRLNRGLNTEAFF
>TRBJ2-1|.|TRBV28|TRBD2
TGTGCCAGCAAGGCGGGGCTAGCGGGGGGCGAGCGGTTCTTC
CASKAGLAGGERFF
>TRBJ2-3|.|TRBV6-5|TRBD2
TGTGCCAGCAGTTACTGGGGGGGGGATACGCAGTATTTT
CASSYWGGDTQYF
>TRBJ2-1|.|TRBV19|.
TGTGCCAGTTGTACGAGCTCCTACAATGAGCAGTTCTTC
CASCTSSYNEQFF
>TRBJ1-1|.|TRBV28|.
TGTGCCAGCAGCCCCCCGAGCGTGAACACTGAAGCTTTCTTT
CASSPPSVNTEAFF
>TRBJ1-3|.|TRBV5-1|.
TGCGCCAGCAGCTTGGCCGGGGGAGCTGGAAACACCATATATTTT
CASSLAGGAGNTIYF
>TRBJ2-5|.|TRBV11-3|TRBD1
TGTGCCAGCAGCTTTAACAGGGGGCAGGAGACCCAGTACTTC
CASSFNRGQETQYF
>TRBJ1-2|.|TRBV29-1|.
TGCAGCGTTGGGGAACCGACAGTATCGGGCTACACCTTC
CSVGEPTVSGYTF
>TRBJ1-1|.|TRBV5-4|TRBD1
TGTGCCAGCAGACTGGGACAGGTGAACACTGAAGCTTTCTTT
CASRLGQVNTEAFF
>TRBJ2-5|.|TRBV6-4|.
TGTGCCAGCAGTAAGGAGGTCGGGGAGACCCAGTACTTC
CASSKEVGETQYF
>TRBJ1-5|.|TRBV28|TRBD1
TGTGCCAGCAGTTTCAACAGGGGGAGGCCCCAGCATTTT
CASSFNRGRPQHF
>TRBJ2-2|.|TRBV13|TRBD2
TGTGCCAGCAGCCTTGGACTAGCGGGAGGGCTAAAGGACACCGGGGAGCTGTTTTTT
CASSLGLAGGLKDTGELFF
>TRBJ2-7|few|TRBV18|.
TGTGCCAGCTCACCTAACCGGGACACCTACGAGCAGTACTTC
CASSPNRDTYEQYF
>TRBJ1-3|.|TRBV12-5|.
TGTGCTAGTGGTTTAAACCGGGACACTGGCTCTGGAAACACCATATATTTT
CASGLNRDTGSGNTIYF
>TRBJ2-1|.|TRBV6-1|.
TGTGCCAGCAGTGAAAGTCGGGAGCAGTTCTTC
CASSESREQFF
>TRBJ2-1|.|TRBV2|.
TGTGCCAGCAGTCCTCTGGTAGCGGTATCCTACAATGAGCAGTTCTTC
CASSPLVAVSYNEQFF
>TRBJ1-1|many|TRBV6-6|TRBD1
TGTGCCAGCAGTTCGGAAATACAGGGGCACACTGAAGCTTTCTTT
CASSSEIQGHTEAFF